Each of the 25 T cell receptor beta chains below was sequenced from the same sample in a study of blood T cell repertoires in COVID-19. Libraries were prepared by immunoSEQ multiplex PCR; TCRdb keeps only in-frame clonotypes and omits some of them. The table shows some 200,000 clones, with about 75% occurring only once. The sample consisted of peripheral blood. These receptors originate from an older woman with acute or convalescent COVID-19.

This CDR3 reads CASSSMKIAGGPGELFF. For the CDR3, the DNA is TGCGCCAGCAGCTCCATGAAAATAGCGGGAGGACCCGGGGAGCTGTTTTTT. This sequence joins TRBV5-1 and TRBJ2-2; TRBD2 matches 10 bases. This CDR3 contains 17 residues. Trimming at V came to 3 bases and at J to 6 bases, leaving 11 bases not matched to a gene. CDR1 and CDR2 from the germline V gene are SGHRS and YFSETQ.

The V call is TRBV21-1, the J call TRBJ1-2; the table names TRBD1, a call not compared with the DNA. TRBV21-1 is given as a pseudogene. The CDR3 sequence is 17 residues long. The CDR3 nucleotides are TGTGCCAGCAGCAAAGTCGGAACAGGGTATCCCAACTATGGCTACACCTTC. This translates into CASSKVGTGYPNYGYTF.

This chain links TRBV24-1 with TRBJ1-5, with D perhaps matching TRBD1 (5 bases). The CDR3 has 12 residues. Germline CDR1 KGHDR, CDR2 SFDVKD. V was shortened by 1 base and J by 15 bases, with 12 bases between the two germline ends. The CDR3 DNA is TGTGCCACCAGTGATTTCATGGGGGGATGGCATTTT. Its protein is CATSDFMGGWHF.

The CDR3 nucleotides are TGTGCCAGCAGTTACTCTCCTCAGGGGGCGTACGAGCAGTACTTC. Translated: CASSYSPQGAYEQYF. The chain combines TRBV6-5 with TRBJ2-7; 8 nucleotides match TRBD1. Germline loops: CDR1 MNHEY, CDR2 SVGAGI. Trimming took 0 bases from V and 4 from J; bases not matched to a gene: 5. The CDR3 runs to 15 residues.

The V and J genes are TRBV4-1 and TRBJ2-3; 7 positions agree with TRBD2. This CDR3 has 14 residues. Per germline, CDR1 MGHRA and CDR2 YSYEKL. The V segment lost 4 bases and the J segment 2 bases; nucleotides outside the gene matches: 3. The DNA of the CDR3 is TGCGCCAGCAGCCCCCTAGCGGTCACAGATACGCAGTATTTT. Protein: CASSPLAVTDTQYF.

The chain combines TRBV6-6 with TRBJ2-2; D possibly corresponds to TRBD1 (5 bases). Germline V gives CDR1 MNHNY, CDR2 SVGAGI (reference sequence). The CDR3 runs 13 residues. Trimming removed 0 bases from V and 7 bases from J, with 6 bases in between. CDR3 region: CASSYSTVGELFF. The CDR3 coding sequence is TGTGCCAGCAGTTACTCGACAGTCGGGGAGCTGTTTTTT.

Written as DNA, the CDR3 is TGTGCCAGCAGCCCAGGACAGGGGAACTATGGCTACACCTTC. It is translated as CASSPGQGNYGYTF. V is TRBV9 and J is TRBJ1-2, with 9 nucleotides matching TRBD1. The CDR3 loop spans 14 amino acids. V was clipped by 4 bases and J by 2 bases; unmatched bases: 3. Germline CDR1 SGDLS, CDR2 YYNGEE.

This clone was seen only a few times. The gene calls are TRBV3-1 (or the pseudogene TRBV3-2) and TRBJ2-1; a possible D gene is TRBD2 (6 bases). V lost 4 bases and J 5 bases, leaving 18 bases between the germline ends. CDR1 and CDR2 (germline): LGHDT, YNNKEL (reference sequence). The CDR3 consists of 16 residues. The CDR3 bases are TGTGCCAGCAGCCTGCGGAAAGGGAGGATTAACAATGAGCAGTTCTTC. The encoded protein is CASSLRKGRINNEQFF.

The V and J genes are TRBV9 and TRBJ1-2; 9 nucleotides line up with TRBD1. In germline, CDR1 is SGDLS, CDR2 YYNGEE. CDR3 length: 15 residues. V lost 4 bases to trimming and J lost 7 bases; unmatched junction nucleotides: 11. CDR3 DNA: TGTGCCAGCAGCATCGGACAGGGGTGGAAAAGTGGCTACACCTTC. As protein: CASSIGQGWKSGYTF.

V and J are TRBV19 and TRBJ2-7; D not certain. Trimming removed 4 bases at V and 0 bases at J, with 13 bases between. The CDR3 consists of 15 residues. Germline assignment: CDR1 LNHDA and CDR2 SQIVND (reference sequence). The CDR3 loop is CASSKTPESSYEQYF. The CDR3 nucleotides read TGTGCCAGTAGTAAAACCCCCGAGAGCTCCTACGAGCAGTACTTC.

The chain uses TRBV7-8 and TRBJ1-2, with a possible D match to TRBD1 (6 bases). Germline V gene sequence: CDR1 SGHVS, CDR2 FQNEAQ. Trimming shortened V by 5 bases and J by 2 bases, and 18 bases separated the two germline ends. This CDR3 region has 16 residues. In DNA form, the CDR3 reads TGTGCCAGCAGCACCCGAATGGACAGAGGAAACTATGGCTACACCTTC. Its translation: CASSTRMDRGNYGYTF.

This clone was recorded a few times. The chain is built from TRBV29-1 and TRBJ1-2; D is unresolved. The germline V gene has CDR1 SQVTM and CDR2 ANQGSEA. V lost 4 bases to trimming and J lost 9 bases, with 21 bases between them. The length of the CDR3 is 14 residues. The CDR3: CSVVLNSPPYSYTF. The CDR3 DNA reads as TGCAGCGTTGTATTGAACAGCCCCCCGTATAGCTACACCTTC.

CDR3 in DNA: TGTGCCAGCAGCTTAGCGCGGGGGAGACCCTTCAATGAGCAGTTCTTC. Residues: CASSLARGRPFNEQFF. The chain joins TRBV7-2 to TRBJ2-1, with 7 bases that match TRBD2. This CDR3 is 16 amino acids long. Losses at the gene ends were 0 bases for V and 6 bases for J; bases not matched to a gene: 8. CDR1 SGHTA and CDR2 FQGNSA come from the germline V gene.

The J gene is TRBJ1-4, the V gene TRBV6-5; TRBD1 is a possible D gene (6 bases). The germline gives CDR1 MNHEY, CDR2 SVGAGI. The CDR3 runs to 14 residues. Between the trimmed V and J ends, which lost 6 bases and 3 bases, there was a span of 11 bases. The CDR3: CASSPTGPNEKLFF. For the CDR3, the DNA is TGTGCCAGCAGCCCGACAGGACCTAATGAAAAACTGTTTTTT.

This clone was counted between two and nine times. The CDR3 loop reads CASSLQVTNYGYTF. The CDR3 region has the DNA TGTGCCAGCAGCTTACAGGTGACTAACTATGGCTACACCTTC. This chain links TRBV5-5 with TRBJ1-2, with D possibly being TRBD1 (5 bases). Germline CDR1 reads SGHKS; CDR2 reads YYEKEE (reference sequence). CDR3 size: 14 residues. The V and J ends lost 2 bases and 0 bases respectively, with 8 bases between them.

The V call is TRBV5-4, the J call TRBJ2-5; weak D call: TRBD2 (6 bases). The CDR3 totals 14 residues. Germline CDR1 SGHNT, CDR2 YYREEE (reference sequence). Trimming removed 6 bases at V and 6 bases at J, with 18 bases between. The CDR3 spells CASTRDGGEQTQYF. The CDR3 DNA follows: TGTGCCAGCACGCGGGACGGTGGGGAACAGACCCAGTACTTC.

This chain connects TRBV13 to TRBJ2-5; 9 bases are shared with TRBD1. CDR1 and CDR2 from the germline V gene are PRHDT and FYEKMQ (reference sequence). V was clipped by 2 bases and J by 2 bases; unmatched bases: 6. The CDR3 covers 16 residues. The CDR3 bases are TGTGCCAGCAGCTTACGTCTGGACAGGGGACAAGAGACCCAGTACTTC. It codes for CASSLRLDRGQETQYF.

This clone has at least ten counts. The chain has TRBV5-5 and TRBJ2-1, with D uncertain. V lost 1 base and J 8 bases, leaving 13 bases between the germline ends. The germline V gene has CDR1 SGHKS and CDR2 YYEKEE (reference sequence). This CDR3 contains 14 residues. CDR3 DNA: TGTGCCAGCAGCTTGTATCAGGTTCGTGATGAGCAGTTCTTC. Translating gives CASSLYQVRDEQFF.

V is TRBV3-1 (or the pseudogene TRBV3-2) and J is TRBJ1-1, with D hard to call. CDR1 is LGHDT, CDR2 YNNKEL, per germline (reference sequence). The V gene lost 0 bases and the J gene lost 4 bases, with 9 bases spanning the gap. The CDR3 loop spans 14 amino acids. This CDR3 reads CASSQEVSGTEAFF. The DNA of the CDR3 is TGTGCCAGCAGCCAAGAGGTGTCGGGCACTGAAGCTTTCTTT.

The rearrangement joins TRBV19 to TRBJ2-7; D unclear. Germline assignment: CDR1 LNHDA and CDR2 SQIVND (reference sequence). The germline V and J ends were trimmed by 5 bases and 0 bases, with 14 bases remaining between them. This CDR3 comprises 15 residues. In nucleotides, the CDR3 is TGTGCCAGTAGTCTTCAAGAGTCTACCTCCTACGAGCAGTACTTC. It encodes CASSLQESTSYEQYF.

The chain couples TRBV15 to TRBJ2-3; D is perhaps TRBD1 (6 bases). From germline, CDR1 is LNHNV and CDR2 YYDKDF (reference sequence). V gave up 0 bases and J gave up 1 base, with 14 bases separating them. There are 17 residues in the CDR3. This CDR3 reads CATSREGYRAGTDTQYF. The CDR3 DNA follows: TGTGCCACCAGCAGAGAGGGGTACAGGGCTGGCACAGATACGCAGTATTTT.

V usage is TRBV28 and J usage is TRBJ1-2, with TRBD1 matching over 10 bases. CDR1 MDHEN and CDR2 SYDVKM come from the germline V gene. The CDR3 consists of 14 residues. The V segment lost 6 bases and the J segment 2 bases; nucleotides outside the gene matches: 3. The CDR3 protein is CASSDRGPNYGYTF. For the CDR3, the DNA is TGTGCCAGCAGCGACAGGGGGCCGAACTATGGCTACACCTTC.

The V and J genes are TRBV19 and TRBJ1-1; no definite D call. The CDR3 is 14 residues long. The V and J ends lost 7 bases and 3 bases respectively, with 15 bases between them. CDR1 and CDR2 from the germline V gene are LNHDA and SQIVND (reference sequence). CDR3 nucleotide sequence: TGTGCCAGTATCTTTCGTGATGGCTACACTGAAGCTTTCTTT. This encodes CASIFRDGYTEAFF.

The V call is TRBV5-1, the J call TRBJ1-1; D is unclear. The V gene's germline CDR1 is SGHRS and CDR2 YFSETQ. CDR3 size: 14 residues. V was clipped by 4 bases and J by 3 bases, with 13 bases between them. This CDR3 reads CASSPQEGYTEAFF. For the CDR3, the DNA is TGCGCCAGCAGCCCCCAAGAGGGCTACACTGAAGCTTTCTTT.

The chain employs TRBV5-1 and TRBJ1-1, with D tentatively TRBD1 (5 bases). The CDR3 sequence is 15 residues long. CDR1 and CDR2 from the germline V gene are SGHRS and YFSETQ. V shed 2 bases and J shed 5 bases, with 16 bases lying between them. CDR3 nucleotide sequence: TGCGCCAGCAGCTTCGGAACAGGCCGAGGAACTGAAGCTTTCTTT. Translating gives CASSFGTGRGTEAFF.